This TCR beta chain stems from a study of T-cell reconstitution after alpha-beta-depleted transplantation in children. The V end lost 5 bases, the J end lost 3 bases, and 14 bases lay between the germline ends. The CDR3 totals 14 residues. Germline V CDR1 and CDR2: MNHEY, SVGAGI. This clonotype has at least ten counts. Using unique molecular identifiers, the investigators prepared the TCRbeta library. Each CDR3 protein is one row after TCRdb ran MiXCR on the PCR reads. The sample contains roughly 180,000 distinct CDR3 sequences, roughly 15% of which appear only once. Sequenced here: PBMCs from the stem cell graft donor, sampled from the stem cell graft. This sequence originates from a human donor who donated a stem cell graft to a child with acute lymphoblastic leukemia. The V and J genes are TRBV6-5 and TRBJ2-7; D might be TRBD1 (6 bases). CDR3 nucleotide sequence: TGTGCCAGCAGTACCTGGACAGACGACTACGAGCAGTACTTC. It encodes CASSTWTDDYEQYF.